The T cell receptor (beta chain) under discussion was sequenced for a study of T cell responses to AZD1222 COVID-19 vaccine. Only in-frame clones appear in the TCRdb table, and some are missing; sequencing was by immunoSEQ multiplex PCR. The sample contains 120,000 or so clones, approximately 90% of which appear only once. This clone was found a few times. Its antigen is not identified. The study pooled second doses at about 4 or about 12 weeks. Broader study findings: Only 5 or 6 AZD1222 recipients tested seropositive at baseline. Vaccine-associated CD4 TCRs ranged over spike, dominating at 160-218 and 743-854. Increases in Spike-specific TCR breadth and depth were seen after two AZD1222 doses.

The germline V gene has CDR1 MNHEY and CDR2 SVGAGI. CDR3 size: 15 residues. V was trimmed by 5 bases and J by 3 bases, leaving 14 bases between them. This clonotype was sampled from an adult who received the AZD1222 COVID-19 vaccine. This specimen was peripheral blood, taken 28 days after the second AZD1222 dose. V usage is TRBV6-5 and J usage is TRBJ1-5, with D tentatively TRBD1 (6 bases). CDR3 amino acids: CASSLNQGSNQPQHF. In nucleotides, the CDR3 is TGTGCCAGCAGTCTGAACCAGGGGTCCAATCAGCCCCAGCATTTT.